These 20 T cell receptor beta chains were all obtained from the same sample, sequenced in a study of blood T cell repertoires in COVID-19. Here immunoSEQ multiplex PCR was the method, and the copy in TCRdb shows in-frame clones only, minus some. The data hold fewer than 200,000 clones, with roughly nine tenths observed a single time. The sample consisted of peripheral blood. Source of these receptors: a man between 18 and 29 years old who had recovered from COVID-19.

The V and J genes are TRBV6-5 and TRBJ2-2; 13 bases agree with TRBD2. Germline trimming cut 7 bases from V and 8 bases from J; bases unmatched to any gene: 7. Germline loops: CDR1 MNHEY, CDR2 SVGAGI. The CDR3 extends over 15 amino acids. The chain's CDR3 is CASMRTSGSSGELFF. CDR3 coding DNA: TGTGCCAGCATGCGGACTAGCGGGAGTTCGGGGGAGCTGTTTTTT.

This clone was recorded once. The chain carries TRBV30 and TRBJ1-1; no firm D call. The CDR3 has 12 residues. The V end lost 2 bases, the J end lost 5 bases, and 9 bases lay between the germline ends. The germline V gene has CDR1 GTSNPN and CDR2 SVGIG (reference sequence). CDR3 DNA sequence: TGTGCCTGGAGTTGGGGAGGGACTGAAGCTTTCTTT. Its protein is CAWSWGGTEAFF.

The chain uses TRBV2 and TRBJ1-1; tentative D call: TRBD1 (6 bases). The length of the CDR3 is 14 residues. V gave up 4 bases and J gave up 4 bases, with 13 bases separating them. CDR1 and CDR2 from the germline V gene are SNHLY and FYNNEI. CDR3 loop: CASSVQGMTTEAFF. The CDR3 bases are TGTGCCAGCAGTGTCCAGGGGATGACCACTGAAGCTTTCTTT.

The genes are TRBV7-9 and TRBJ2-1, with 10 bases lining up with TRBD2. Germline V gene sequence: CDR1 SEHNR, CDR2 FQNEAQ (reference sequence). The CDR3 has 15 amino acids. The CDR3 DNA follows: TGTGCGGGGAGCGGGAGGGCCTTAGTAAGCAATGAGCAGTTCTTC. It encodes CAGSGRALVSNEQFF. Filled out from reference TRBV7-9 and TRBJ2-1, the complete variable domain reads DTGVSQNPRHKITKRGQNVTFRCDPISEHNRLYWYRQTLGQGPEFLTYFQNEAQLEKSRLLSDRFSAERPKGSFSTLEIQRTEQGDSAMYLCAGSGRALVSNEQFFGPGTRLTVL.

J is TRBJ2-1 and V is TRBV10-3, with 10 bases identical to TRBD2. J was trimmed by 9 bases and V by 9 bases; bases with no gene match: 14. CDR3 length: 15 residues. Germline CDR1 reads ENHRY; CDR2 reads SYGVKD. The chain's CDR3 is CAIRAVAGGTGEQFF. In nucleotides, the CDR3 is TGTGCCATTAGGGCCGTAGCGGGAGGAACGGGTGAGCAGTTCTTC.

The chain couples TRBV4-2 to TRBJ1-4; 7 bases agree with TRBD1. Germline assignment: CDR1 LGHNA and CDR2 YNFKEQ. V trimming: 3 bases; J trimming: 6 bases; junction bases outside the gene matches: 7. The CDR3 extends over 15 amino acids. The CDR3 nucleotides are TGTGCCAGCAGCCAGACGACGACAGGGTATGAAAAACTGTTTTTT. The encoded protein is CASSQTTTGYEKLFF.

V is TRBV30 and J is TRBJ1-1; D unresolved. V lost 6 bases and J lost 1, with 9 bases in between. This CDR3 is built from 12 residues. Looked up from germline, CDR1 is GTSNPN and CDR2 is SVGIG (reference sequence). CDR3 coding DNA: TGTGCCTGCCGCAGTGGGAACACTGAAGCTTTCTTT. Its protein product is CACRSGNTEAFF.

The V call is TRBV6-5, the J call TRBJ1-5; tentative D call: TRBD1 (5 bases). The CDR3 spans 16 residues. Germline CDR1 is MNHEY and CDR2 is SVGAGI. The V gene lost 2 bases and the J gene lost 0 bases, with 11 bases spanning the gap. CDR3 sequence: CASSYTQGISNQPQHF. The DNA for the CDR3 is TGTGCCAGCAGTTACACGCAGGGTATTAGCAATCAGCCCCAGCATTTT.

V gene TRBV28 combines with J gene TRBJ2-7; TRBD1 matches at 9 bases. CDR1 is MDHEN, CDR2 SYDVKM, per germline. The junction had 7 bases not matched to a gene; V was cut back by 3 bases and J by 4 bases. This CDR3 is built from 15 residues. The CDR3 DNA reads as TGTGCCAGCAGTTTCGGTGGGACAGGGCAATACGAGCAGTACTTC. This sequence encodes CASSFGGTGQYEQYF.

The chain uses TRBV7-2 and TRBJ1-2; TRBD1 matches 10 bases. J was trimmed by 6 bases and V by 5 bases; bases with no gene match: 3. The length of the CDR3 is 13 residues. Germline values: CDR1 SGHTA, CDR2 FQGNSA. The CDR3 coding sequence is TGTGCCAGCAGCACCGGGACAGGGGATGGCTACACCTTC. It specifies CASSTGTGDGYTF.

This chain uses TRBV11-2 with TRBJ1-2; D gene ambiguous. The CDR3 is 12 residues long. The germline V gene has CDR1 SGHAT and CDR2 FQNNGV. The V gene lost 3 bases and the J gene lost 6 bases, with 8 bases spanning the gap. The chain's CDR3 is CASSFSANGYTF. As DNA, the CDR3 is TGTGCCAGCAGCTTCTCTGCTAATGGCTACACCTTC.

V and J are TRBV3-1 (or the pseudogene TRBV3-2) and TRBJ2-3; 9 bases fit TRBD2. V was pared by 0 bases and J by 2 bases, with 6 bases of the junction left unmatched. CDR3 length: 17 amino acids. The germline CDR1 and CDR2 sequences are LGHDT and YNNKEL (reference sequence). CDR3 DNA sequence: TGTGCCAGCAGCCAAGACCGTAGCGGGGGAAACACAGATACGCAGTATTTT. Protein: CASSQDRSGGNTDTQYF.

V usage is TRBV12-3 or TRBV12-4 and J usage is TRBJ1-1; D is unclear. Trimming pared 6 bases from V and 7 bases from J, leaving 12 bases between. The CDR3 is 12 amino acids. The CDR3 here is CASSRAESEAFF. In DNA form, the CDR3 reads TGTGCCAGCAGCCGAGCGGAAAGTGAAGCTTTCTTT.

A single count supports this clone. This chain links TRBV3-1 (or the pseudogene TRBV3-2) with TRBJ2-2, with D perhaps matching TRBD2 (6 bases). Germline V gene sequence: CDR1 LGHDT, CDR2 YNNKEL (reference sequence). Trimming took 0 bases from V and 3 from J, leaving 20 bases between them. The CDR3 spans 19 residues. CDR3 DNA sequence: TGTGCCAGCAGCCAAGAAGTCCTTTGGGGGAGGTCCGACACCGGGGAGCTGTTTTTT. As protein: CASSQEVLWGRSDTGELFF.

The genes are TRBV6-2 or TRBV6-3 and TRBJ1-2, with D unresolved. The CDR3 has 13 amino acids. V lost 0 bases and J 8 bases, leaving 10 bases between the germline ends. Germline V gene lookup returns CDR1 MNHEY and CDR2 SVGEGT. The CDR3 nucleotides are TGTGCCAGCAGTTACTCCAACTTAAAAGGCTACACCTTC. It specifies CASSYSNLKGYTF.

The V gene is TRBV4-1, the J gene TRBJ1-6; D call uncertain. V was trimmed by 0 bases and J by 0 bases, leaving 9 bases between them. This CDR3 region has 17 residues. The V gene's germline CDR1 is MGHRA and CDR2 YSYEKL. CDR3 loop: CASSQEDTSSYNSPLHF. CDR3 sequence (DNA): TGCGCCAGCAGCCAAGAAGACACAAGCTCCTATAATTCACCCCTCCACTTT.

The chain is built from TRBV6-6 and TRBJ2-1; 7 bases map to TRBD2. The CDR3 spans 15 residues. With 5 bases clipped from V and 10 bases from J, the junction kept 14 bases outside the gene matches. Looked up from germline, CDR1 is MNHNY and CDR2 is SVGAGI (reference sequence). The CDR3 here is CASSPPLRGKAEQFF. In DNA form, the CDR3 reads TGTGCCAGCAGTCCCCCTCTGCGGGGGAAGGCCGAGCAGTTCTTC.

This rearrangement joins TRBV30 to TRBJ2-5; no firm D call. Trimming cost V 4 bases and J 4 bases, with 7 bases left between them. Looked up from germline, CDR1 is GTSNPN and CDR2 is SVGIG (reference sequence). The CDR3 has 11 amino acids. The CDR3, as DNA: TGTGCCTGGAACGCGGTAGAGACCCAGTACTTC. Translating gives CAWNAVETQYF.

The V call is TRBV7-2, the J call TRBJ2-7; tentative D call: TRBD2 (5 bases). The germline V gene encodes CDR1 SGHTA and CDR2 FQGNSA. This CDR3 comprises 14 residues. V was trimmed by 4 bases and J by 2 bases, leaving 12 bases between them. The CDR3 loop reads CASSSRLKAYEQYF. As DNA, the CDR3 is TGTGCCAGCAGCTCCAGACTAAAAGCCTACGAGCAGTACTTC.

V usage is TRBV11-2 and J usage is TRBJ1-2; D not resolved. Germline loops: CDR1 SGHAT, CDR2 FQNNGV. This CDR3 region has 12 residues. V was clipped by 0 bases and J by 13 bases, with 12 bases between them. The CDR3 nucleotides are TGTGCCAGCAGCTTAGATTCCGTCCTCCCCACCTTC. Translating it yields CASSLDSVLPTF.